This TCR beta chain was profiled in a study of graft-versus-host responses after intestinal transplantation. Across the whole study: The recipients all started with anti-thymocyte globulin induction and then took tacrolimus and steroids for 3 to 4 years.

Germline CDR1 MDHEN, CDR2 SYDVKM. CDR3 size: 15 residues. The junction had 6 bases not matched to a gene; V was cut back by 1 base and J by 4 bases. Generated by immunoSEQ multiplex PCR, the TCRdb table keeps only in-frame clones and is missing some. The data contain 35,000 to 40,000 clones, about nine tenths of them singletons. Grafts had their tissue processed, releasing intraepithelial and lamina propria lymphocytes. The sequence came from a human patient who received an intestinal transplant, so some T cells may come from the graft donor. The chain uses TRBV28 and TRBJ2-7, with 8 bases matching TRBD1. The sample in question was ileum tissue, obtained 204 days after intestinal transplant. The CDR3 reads CASSLSGQGAYEQYF. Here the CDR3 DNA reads TGTGCCAGCAGTTTATCGGGGCAGGGGGCTTACGAGCAGTACTTC. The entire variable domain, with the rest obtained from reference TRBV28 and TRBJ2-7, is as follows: DVKVTQSSRYLVKRTGEKVFLECVQDMDHENMFWYRQDPGLGLRLIYFSYDVKMKEKGDIPEGYSVSREKKERFSLILESASTNQTSMYLCASSLSGQGAYEQYFGPGTRLTVT.